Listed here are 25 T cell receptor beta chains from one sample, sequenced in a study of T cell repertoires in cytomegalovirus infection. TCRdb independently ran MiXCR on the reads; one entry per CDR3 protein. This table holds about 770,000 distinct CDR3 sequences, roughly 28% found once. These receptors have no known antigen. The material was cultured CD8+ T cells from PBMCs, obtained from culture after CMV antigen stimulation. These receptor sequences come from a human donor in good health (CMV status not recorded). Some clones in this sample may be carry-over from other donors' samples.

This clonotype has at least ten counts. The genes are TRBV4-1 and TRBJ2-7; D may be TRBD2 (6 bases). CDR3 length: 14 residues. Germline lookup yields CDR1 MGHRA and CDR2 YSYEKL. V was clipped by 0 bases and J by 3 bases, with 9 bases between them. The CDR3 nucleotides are TGCGCCAGCAGCCAAGATAGCGGCGGCTACGAGCAGTACTTC. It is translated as CASSQDSGGYEQYF.

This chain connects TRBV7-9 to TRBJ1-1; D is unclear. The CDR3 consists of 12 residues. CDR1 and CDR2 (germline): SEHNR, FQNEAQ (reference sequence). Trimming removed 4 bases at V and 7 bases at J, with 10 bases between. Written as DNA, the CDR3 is TGTGCCAGCAGCTACTCCGAGAGTGAAGCTTTCTTT. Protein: CASSYSESEAFF.

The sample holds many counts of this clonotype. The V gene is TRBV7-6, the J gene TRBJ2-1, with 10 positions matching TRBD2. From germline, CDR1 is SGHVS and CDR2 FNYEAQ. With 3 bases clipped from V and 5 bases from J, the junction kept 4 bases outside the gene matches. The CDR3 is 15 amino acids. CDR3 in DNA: TGTGCCAGCAGCTTGCTACTAGCGGGGCACAATGAGCAGTTCTTC. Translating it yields CASSLLLAGHNEQFF.

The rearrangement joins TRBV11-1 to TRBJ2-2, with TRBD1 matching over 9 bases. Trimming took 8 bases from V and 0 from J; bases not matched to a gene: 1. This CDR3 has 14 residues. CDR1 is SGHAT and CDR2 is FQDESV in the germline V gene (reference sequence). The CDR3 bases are TGTGCCAGCGGGACAGGGACGAACACCGGGGAGCTGTTTTTT. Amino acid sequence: CASGTGTNTGELFF. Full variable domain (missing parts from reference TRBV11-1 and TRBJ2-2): EAEVAQSPRYKITEKSQAVAFWCDPISGHATLYWYRQILGQGPELLVQFQDESVVDDSQLPKDRFSAERLKGVDSTLKIQPAELGDSAMYLCASGTGTNTGELFFGEGSRLTVL.

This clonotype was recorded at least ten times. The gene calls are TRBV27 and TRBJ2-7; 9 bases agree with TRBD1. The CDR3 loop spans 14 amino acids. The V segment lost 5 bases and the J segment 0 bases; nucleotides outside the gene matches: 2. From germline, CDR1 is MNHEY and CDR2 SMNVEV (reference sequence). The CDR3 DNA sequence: TGTGCCAGCAGTGCGACAGGGGGCTCCTACGAGCAGTACTTC. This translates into CASSATGGSYEQYF.

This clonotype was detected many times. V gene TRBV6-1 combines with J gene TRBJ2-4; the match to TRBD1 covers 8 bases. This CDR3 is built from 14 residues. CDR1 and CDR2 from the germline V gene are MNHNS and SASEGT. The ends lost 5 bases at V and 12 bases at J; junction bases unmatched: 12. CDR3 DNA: TGTGCCAGCAGTCCCGGGACAGGTGGTTTCTATCAGTACTTC. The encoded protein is CASSPGTGGFYQYF.

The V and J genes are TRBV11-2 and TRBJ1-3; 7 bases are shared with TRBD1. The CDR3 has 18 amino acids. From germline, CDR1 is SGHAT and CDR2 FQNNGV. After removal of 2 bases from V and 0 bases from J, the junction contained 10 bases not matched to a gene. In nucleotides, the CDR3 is TGTGCCAGCAGCTTAAGAAAGACAGGGTTTAACTCTGGAAACACCATATATTTT. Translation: CASSLRKTGFNSGNTIYF. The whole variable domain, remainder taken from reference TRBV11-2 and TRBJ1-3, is EAGVAQSPRYKIIEKRQSVAFWCNPISGHATLYWYQQILGQGPKLLIQFQNNGVVDDSQLPKDRFSAERLKGVDSTLKIQPAKLEDSAVYLCASSLRKTGFNSGNTIYFGEGSWLTVV.

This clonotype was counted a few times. The CDR3 region has the DNA TGTGCCAGCAGCCCACTGAATAAGCCCGGCGCTTTCTTT. Translating gives CASSPLNKPGAFF. The rearrangement joins TRBV7-9 to TRBJ1-1; D is ambiguous. CDR1 and CDR2 (germline): SEHNR, FQNEAQ (reference sequence). The ends were cut back, 5 bases at V and 11 bases at J, with 18 bases in the middle. CDR3 length equals 13 residues.

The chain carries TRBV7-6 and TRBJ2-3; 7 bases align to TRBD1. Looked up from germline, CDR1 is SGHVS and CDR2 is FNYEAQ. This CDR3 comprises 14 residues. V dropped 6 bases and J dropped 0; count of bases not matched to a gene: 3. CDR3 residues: CASRGTESTDTQYF. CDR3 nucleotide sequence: TGTGCCAGCAGGGGGACAGAGAGCACAGATACGCAGTATTTT. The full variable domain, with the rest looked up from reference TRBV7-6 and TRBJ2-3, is GAGVSQSPRYKVTKRGQDVALRCDPISGHVSLYWYRQALGQGPEFLTYFNYEAQQDKSGLPNDRFSAERPEGSISTLTIQRTEQRDSAMYRCASRGTESTDTQYFGPGTRLTVL.

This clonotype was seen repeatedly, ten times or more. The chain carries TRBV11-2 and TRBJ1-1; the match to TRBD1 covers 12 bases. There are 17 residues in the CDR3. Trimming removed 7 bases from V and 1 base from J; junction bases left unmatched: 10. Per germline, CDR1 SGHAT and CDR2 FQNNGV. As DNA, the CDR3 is TGTGCCAGCACCCGGGACAGGGGGCCTAAGAGGAACACTGAAGCTTTCTTT. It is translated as CASTRDRGPKRNTEAFF. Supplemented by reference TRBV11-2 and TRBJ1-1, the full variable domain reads EAGVAQSPRYKIIEKRQSVAFWCNPISGHATLYWYQQILGQGPKLLIQFQNNGVVDDSQLPKDRFSAERLKGVDSTLKIQPAKLEDSAVYLCASTRDRGPKRNTEAFFGQGTRLTVV.

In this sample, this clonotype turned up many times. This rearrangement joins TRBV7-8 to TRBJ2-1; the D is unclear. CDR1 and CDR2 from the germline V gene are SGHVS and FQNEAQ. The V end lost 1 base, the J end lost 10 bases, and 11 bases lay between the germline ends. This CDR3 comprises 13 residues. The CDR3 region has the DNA TGTGCCAGCAGCTTAGGTCAGTTTGGGGAGCAGTTCTTC. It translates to CASSLGQFGEQFF.

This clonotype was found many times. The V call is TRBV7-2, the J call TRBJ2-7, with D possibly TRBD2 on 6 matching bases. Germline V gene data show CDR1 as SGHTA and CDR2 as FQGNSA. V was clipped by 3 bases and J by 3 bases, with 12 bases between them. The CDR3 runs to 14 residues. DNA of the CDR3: TGTGCCAGCAGCTTGGGCGGGACCTTCTACGAGCAGTACGTC. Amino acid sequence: CASSLGGTFYEQYV.

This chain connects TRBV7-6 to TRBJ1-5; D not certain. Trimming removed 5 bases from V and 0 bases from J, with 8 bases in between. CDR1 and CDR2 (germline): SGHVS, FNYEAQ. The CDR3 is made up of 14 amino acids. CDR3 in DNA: TGTGCCAGCAGCGGAGCAAATAGCAATCAGCCCCAGCATTTT. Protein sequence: CASSGANSNQPQHF.

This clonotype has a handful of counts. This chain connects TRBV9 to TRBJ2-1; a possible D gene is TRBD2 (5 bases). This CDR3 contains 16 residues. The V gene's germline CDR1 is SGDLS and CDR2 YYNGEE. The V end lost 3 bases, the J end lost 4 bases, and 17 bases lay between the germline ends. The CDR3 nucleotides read TGTGCCAGCAGCGCCCCACTTCGGGGTGGTTACAATGAGCAGTTCTTC. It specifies CASSAPLRGGYNEQFF.

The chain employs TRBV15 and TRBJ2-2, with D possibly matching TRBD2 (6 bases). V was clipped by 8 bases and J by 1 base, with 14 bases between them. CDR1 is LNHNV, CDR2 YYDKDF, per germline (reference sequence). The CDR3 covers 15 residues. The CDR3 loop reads CATGRRQQNTGELFF. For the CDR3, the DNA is TGTGCCACCGGGAGGCGACAACAGAACACCGGGGAGCTGTTTTTT.

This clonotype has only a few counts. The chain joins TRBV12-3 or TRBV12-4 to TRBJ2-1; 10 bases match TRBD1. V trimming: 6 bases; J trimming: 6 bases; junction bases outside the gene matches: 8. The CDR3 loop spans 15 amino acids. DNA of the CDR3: TGTGCCAGCAGCGCCCCGGGACAGGGGTTCAATGAGCAGTTCTTC. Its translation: CASSAPGQGFNEQFF.

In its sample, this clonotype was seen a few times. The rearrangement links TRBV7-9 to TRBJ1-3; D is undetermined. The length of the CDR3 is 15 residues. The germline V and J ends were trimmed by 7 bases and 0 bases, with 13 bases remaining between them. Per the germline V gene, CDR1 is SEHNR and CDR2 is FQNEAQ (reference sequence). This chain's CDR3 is CASNSRQRSGNTIYF. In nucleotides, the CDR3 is TGTGCCAGCAACTCACGACAACGCTCTGGAAACACCATATATTTT. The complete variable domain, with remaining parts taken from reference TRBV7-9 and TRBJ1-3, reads DTGVSQNPRHKITKRGQNVTFRCDPISEHNRLYWYRQTLGQGPEFLTYFQNEAQLEKSRLLSDRFSAERPKGSFSTLEIQRTEQGDSAMYLCASNSRQRSGNTIYFGEGSWLTVV.

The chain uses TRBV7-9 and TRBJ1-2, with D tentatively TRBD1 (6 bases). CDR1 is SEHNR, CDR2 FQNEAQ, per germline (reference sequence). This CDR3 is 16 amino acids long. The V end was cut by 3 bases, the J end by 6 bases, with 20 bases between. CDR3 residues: CASSFGLRDILDGYTF. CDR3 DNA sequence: TGTGCCAGCAGCTTCGGCCTCCGGGACATTCTCGATGGCTACACCTTC.

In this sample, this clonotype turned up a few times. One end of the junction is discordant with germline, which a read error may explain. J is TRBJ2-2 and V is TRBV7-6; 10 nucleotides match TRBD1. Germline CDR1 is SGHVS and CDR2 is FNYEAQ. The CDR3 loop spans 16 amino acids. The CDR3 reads CASSFSGTGDTGELFF. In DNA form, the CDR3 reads TGTGCTAGCAGCTTCTCCGGGACAGGGGACACCGGGGAGCTGTTTTTT.

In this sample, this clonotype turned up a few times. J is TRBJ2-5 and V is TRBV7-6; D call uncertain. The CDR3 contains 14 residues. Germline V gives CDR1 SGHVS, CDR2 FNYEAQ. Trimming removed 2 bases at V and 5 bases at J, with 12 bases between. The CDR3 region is CASSLPYTRETQYF. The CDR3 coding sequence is TGTGCCAGCAGCTTACCTTATACGAGGGAGACCCAGTACTTC.

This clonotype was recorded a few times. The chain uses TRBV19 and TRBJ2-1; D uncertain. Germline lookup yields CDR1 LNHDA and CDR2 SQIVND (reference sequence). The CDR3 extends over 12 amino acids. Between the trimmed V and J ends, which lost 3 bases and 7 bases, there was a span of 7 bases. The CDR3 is CASSMRANEQFF. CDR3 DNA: TGTGCCAGTAGTATGAGAGCGAATGAGCAGTTCTTC.

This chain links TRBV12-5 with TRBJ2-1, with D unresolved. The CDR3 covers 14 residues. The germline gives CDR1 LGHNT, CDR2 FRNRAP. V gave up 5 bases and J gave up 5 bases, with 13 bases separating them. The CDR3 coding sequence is TGTGCTAGTGGTGAAGGCCCGACCCACAATGAGCAGTTCTTC. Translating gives CASGEGPTHNEQFF. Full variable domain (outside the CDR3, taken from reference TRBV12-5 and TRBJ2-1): DARVTQTPRHKVTEMGQEVTMRCQPILGHNTVFWYRQTMMQGLELLAYFRNRAPLDDSGMPKDRFSAEMPDATLATLKIQPSEPRDSAVYFCASGEGPTHNEQFFGPGTRLTVL.

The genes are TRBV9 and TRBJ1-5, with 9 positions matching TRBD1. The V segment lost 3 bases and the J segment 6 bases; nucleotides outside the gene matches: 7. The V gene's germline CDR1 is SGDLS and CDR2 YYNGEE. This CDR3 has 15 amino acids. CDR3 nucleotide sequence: TGTGCCAGCAGCGCCTCCGGGACAGGGACTCAGCCCCAGCATTTT. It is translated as CASSASGTGTQPQHF.

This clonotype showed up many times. CDR3 protein: CASSDGIAGATSTDTQYF. The CDR3 DNA sequence: TGTGCCAGCAGTGATGGTATAGCGGGGGCCACTAGCACAGATACGCAGTATTTT. The V and J genes are TRBV6-1 and TRBJ2-3; TRBD2 agrees at 9 bases. Germline CDR1 and CDR2: MNHNS and SASEGT. V dropped 3 bases and J dropped 0; count of bases not matched to a gene: 10. The length of the CDR3 is 18 residues.

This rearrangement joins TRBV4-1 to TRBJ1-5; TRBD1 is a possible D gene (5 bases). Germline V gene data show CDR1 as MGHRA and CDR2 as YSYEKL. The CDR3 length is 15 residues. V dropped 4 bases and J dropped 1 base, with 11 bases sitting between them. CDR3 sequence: CASSPKDKSNQPQHF. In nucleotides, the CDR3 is TGCGCCAGCAGCCCCAAGGACAAGAGCAATCAGCCCCAGCATTTT.